These 10 T cell receptor beta chains came from one sample sequenced in a study of tumor-infiltrating lymphocytes in localized non-small cell lung cancer (dated by TCRdb to the early 2020s). The method behind the library was the immunoSEQ multiplex PCR assay. Imported from immuneACCESS, the table was reduced by TCRdb to in-frame sequences with V and J called. These copies leave out some clones; in studies compared against another copy, an unresolved V gene accounts for under half, and the cause of the remainder is not known. The sample table lists around 6,400 clones, roughly 74% of them with a count of one. 25% to 35% of the sample is taken by the ten largest. The sequencing input was lung tumor tissue. The receptor source for this set is a human donor with non-small cell lung cancer.

The genes are TRBV29-1 and TRBJ1-2; D might be TRBD1 (5 bases). This CDR3 is 13 amino acids long. The V end was cut by 2 bases, the J end by 6 bases, with 13 bases between. Germline V gene data show CDR1 as SQVTM and CDR2 as ANQGSEA. The CDR3 coding sequence is TGCAGCGTTGAAAGTGGTCAGGGAGATGGCTACACCTTC. Translated, it gives CSVESGQGDGYTF.

The rearrangement joins TRBV19 to TRBJ1-2; 9 bases fit TRBD1. V lost 7 bases and J lost 2; bases outside the gene matches: 11. The CDR3 contains 16 residues. Germline V lookup: CDR1 LNHDA, CDR2 SQIVND (reference sequence). The chain's CDR3 is CASTWRGQGGNYGYTF. The CDR3 nucleotides are TGTGCCAGTACTTGGAGGGGACAGGGTGGGAACTATGGCTACACCTTC.

This chain uses TRBV15 with TRBJ2-7, with D unresolved. Germline V gene sequence: CDR1 LNHNV, CDR2 YYDKDF (reference sequence). The CDR3 contains 15 residues. Trimming stripped 0 bases from V and 2 bases from J, with 11 bases between. The CDR3 DNA is TGTGCCACCAGCAGAGATATTGCGGCCACCTACGAGCAGTACTTC. Amino acid sequence: CATSRDIAATYEQYF.

This chain uses TRBV5-8 with TRBJ1-5; D not certain. The CDR3 extends over 14 amino acids. The V end lost 2 bases, the J end lost 4 bases, and 10 bases lay between the germline ends. CDR1 is SGHTS, CDR2 YDEGEE, per germline. The CDR3 spells CASSFGLINQPQHF. The CDR3 DNA is TGTGCCAGCAGCTTCGGACTGATAAATCAGCCCCAGCATTTT.

The chain joins TRBV19 to TRBJ2-2; unclear D gene. CDR1 LNHDA and CDR2 SQIVND come from the germline V gene (reference sequence). V lost 7 bases and J 3 bases, leaving 9 bases between the germline ends. The CDR3 runs 13 residues. CDR3 coding DNA: TGTGCCAGTACCCTCTTTTACACCGGGGAGCTGTTTTTT. Protein: CASTLFYTGELFF. The full variable domain, rest sourced from reference TRBV19 and TRBJ2-2, is DGGITQSPKYLFRKEGQNVTLSCEQNLNHDAMYWYRQDPGQGLRLIYYSQIVNDFQKGDIAEGYSVSREKKESFPLTVTSAQKNPTAFYLCASTLFYTGELFFGEGSRLTVL.

The rearrangement links TRBV7-9 to TRBJ1-4, with D unclear. The V gene lost 4 bases and the J gene lost 4 bases, with 7 bases spanning the gap. Germline lookup yields CDR1 SEHNR and CDR2 FQNEAQ (reference sequence). The CDR3 length is 13 residues. CDR3 loop: CASSSDNNEKLFF. CDR3 in DNA: TGTGCCAGCAGCTCTGACAATAATGAAAAACTGTTTTTT. Variable domain in full (rest from reference TRBV7-9 and TRBJ1-4): DTGVSQNPRHKITKRGQNVTFRCDPISEHNRLYWYRQTLGQGPEFLTYFQNEAQLEKSRLLSDRFSAERPKGSFSTLEIQRTEQGDSAMYLCASSSDNNEKLFFGSGTQLSVL.

This chain links TRBV28 with TRBJ2-6; the match to TRBD1 covers 9 bases. After removal of 3 bases from V and 1 base from J, the junction contained 10 bases not matched to a gene. Germline lookup yields CDR1 MDHEN and CDR2 SYDVKM. This CDR3 spans 19 amino acids. The CDR3 loop reads CASSFIRGQGRSGANVLTF. In nucleotides, the CDR3 is TGTGCCAGCAGTTTTATTAGAGGACAGGGGAGATCTGGGGCCAACGTCCTGACTTTC. Variable domain in full (rest from reference TRBV28 and TRBJ2-6): DVKVTQSSRYLVKRTGEKVFLECVQDMDHENMFWYRQDPGLGLRLIYFSYDVKMKEKGDIPEGYSVSREKKERFSLILESASTNQTSMYLCASSFIRGQGRSGANVLTFGAGSRLTVL.

This sequence joins TRBV7-9 and TRBJ1-1; D is perhaps TRBD1 (6 bases). Trimming removed 2 bases from V and 4 bases from J, with 11 bases in between. CDR1 is SEHNR and CDR2 is FQNEAQ in the germline V gene (reference sequence). The CDR3 spans 14 residues. In nucleotides, the CDR3 is TGTGCCAGCAGCTTATCTCAGGGGAGCACTGAAGCTTTCTTT. Translating it yields CASSLSQGSTEAFF.

This clone has a handful of counts. The chain employs TRBV6-6 and TRBJ1-5; 8 bases map to TRBD1. Germline V CDR1 and CDR2: MNHNY, SVGAGI (reference sequence). The CDR3 runs to 15 residues. Losses at the gene ends were 1 base for V and 7 bases for J; bases not matched to a gene: 6. The CDR3 loop is CASSYLWQGAQPQHF. For the CDR3, the DNA is TGTGCCAGCAGTTACTTATGGCAGGGGGCACAGCCCCAGCATTTT.

The chain has TRBV4-1 and TRBJ2-5; the D is unclear. V lost 3 bases, J lost 7 bases, and 12 bases lay in between. This CDR3 is built from 13 residues. Germline-derived CDR1 and CDR2 are MGHRA and YSYEKL. In DNA form, the CDR3 reads TGCGCCAGCAGCCAGAATTTGGATTCGACCCAGTACTTC. Translating gives CASSQNLDSTQYF.